The clone carrying this T cell receptor (beta chain) was seen ten or more times. The data belong to a study of T cells in Graves' hyperthyroidism and ophthalmopathy. Newly diagnosed patients aged 18 to 65 had hyperthyroidism of under 2 months' duration. Exclusion of a patient resulted from uncontrolled infection, other autoimmune disease, pregnancy or lactation. Germline V CDR1 and CDR2: SEHNR, FQNEAQ (reference sequence). After removal of 5 bases from V and 6 bases from J, the junction contained 14 bases not matched to a gene. The CDR3 is made up of 17 amino acids. Authors of the study amplified TCR beta CDR3 regions from RNA transcripts. The HTBI primer set was used in a first-round RT-PCR of the TCR CDR3. MiXCR was run by TCRdb on the multiplex PCR reads, yielding one entry per CDR3 protein. The sample includes approximately 150,000 distinct CDR3 sequences, 9.4% of them seen just once.

The source is a woman under 30 with Graves' hyperthyroidism that later progressed to Graves' ophthalmopathy. The genes are TRBV7-9 and TRBJ2-3, with 10 positions matching TRBD2. Sequencing was performed on blood. The CDR3 loop reads CASSRQAGGPYADTQYF. For the CDR3, the DNA is TGTGCCAGCAGCCGTCAAGCGGGAGGGCCCTATGCGGATACGCAGTATTTT.